A selection of T cell receptor beta chains follows, all from one sample in a study of blood T cell repertoires in COVID-19. Clones were sequenced by immunoSEQ multiplex PCR, and TCRdb holds only the in-frame ones, with some missing. The sample consists of 140,000 to 150,000 clones, approximately 84% of them appearing once. The sequenced material came from peripheral blood. These receptor sequences come from a human donor in a cohort sampled during active COVID-19. CDR3s include the opening cysteine and the closing phenylalanine or tryptophan. Fields, in order: J gene, D gene, clone size, V gene, CDR3 DNA, CDR3 protein. The D gene is left open where the match is weak. Not all rows give a size; the values are once, few, many and, for expanded clones, a class.

>TRBJ2-1|TRBD2|NA|TRBV6-1
TGTGCCAGCAGTGTAGCGGGGGGGCCTTACAATGAGCAGTTCTTC
CASSVAGGPYNEQFF
>TRBJ2-1|TRBD2|NA|TRBV6-4
TGTGCCAGCAGTTCAACTAGCGGCCACAATGAGCAGTTCTTC
CASSSTSGHNEQFF
>TRBJ1-5|NA|NA|TRBV28
TGTGCCAGCAGTTTACCGGGAAATAGCAATCAGCCCCAGCATTTT
CASSLPGNSNQPQHF
>TRBJ2-3|NA|NA|TRBV19
TGTGCCAGCAGCGTAAATGTCGTTAGCAGTTGGGATACGCAGTATTTT
CASSVNVVSSWDTQYF
>TRBJ2-4|NA|NA|TRBV3-1/TRBV3-2
TGTGCCAGCAGCCAAGATCCCCTGGCCAAAAACATTCAGTACTTC
CASSQDPLAKNIQYF
>TRBJ2-1|NA|NA|TRBV5-1
TGCGCCAGCAGCCGCTTGGGGGGACCCGGCAATGAGCAGTTCTTC
CASSRLGGPGNEQFF
>TRBJ2-2|NA|once|TRBV9
TGTGCCAGCAACCCGGGACAAGCCACCGGGGAGCTGTTTTTT
CASNPGQATGELFF
>TRBJ2-5|NA|NA|TRBV7-6
TGTGCCAGCAGCCGGCCGGGCGGGCCGCAAGAGACCCAGTACTTC
CASSRPGGPQETQYF
>TRBJ1-2|TRBD1|NA|TRBV11-3
TGTGCCAGCAGCACCGGGACAGGGAATGGCTACACCTTC
CASSTGTGNGYTF
>TRBJ1-4|TRBD1|NA|TRBV5-1
TGCGCCAGCAGCTTGTCTCAAGGGGGCGGTAATGAAAAACTGTTTTTT
CASSLSQGGGNEKLFF
>TRBJ2-1|NA|NA|TRBV24-1
TGTGCCACCAGTGATTCCCGTGTCAGTGAGCAGTTCTTC
CATSDSRVSEQFF
>TRBJ2-7|NA|NA|TRBV7-2
TGTGCCAGCAGCTTATCTGCAGGGTACGAGCAGTACTTC
CASSLSAGYEQYF
>TRBJ2-3|NA|NA|TRBV3-1/TRBV3-2
TGTGCCAGCAGCCAACCGGGCAGGGGAGTCCCAGATACGCAGTATTTT
CASSQPGRGVPDTQYF
>TRBJ1-6|TRBD1|NA|TRBV3-1/TRBV3-2
TGTGCCAGCAGCCGCCAGCTATGGGACAGGGCATTGAATTCACCCCTCCACTTT
CASSRQLWDRALNSPLHF
>TRBJ1-2|TRBD1|NA|TRBV30
TGTGCCTGGAGCTCGAGGACAGGGGATGGCTACACCTTC
CAWSSRTGDGYTF
>TRBJ1-4|TRBD1|NA|TRBV7-6
TGTGCCAGCAGCTACAGGGGGCGTTTAAGTGAAAAACTGTTTTTT
CASSYRGRLSEKLFF
>TRBJ2-3|NA|NA|TRBV7-8
TGTGCCAGCAGCCCGCCTAGGAGCCATACGCAGTATTTT
CASSPPRSHTQYF
>TRBJ2-2|TRBD1|NA|TRBV19
TGTGCCAGTAAAGGGACAGGGACTGGGGGGGAGCTGTTTTTT
CASKGTGTGGELFF
>TRBJ2-6|TRBD1|once|TRBV2
TGTGCCAGCAGTTGGGGACAGGGGTCTGGGGCCAACGTCCTGACTTTC
CASSWGQGSGANVLTF
>TRBJ2-1|NA|NA|TRBV5-5
TGTGCCAGCAGCTCGGACAGAAGACCCTACAATGAGCAGTTCTTC
CASSSDRRPYNEQFF
>TRBJ2-7|NA|NA|TRBV5-8
TGTGCCAGCAGCTTGGCCGCGGGGTGGGGCGAGCAGTACTTC
CASSLAAGWGEQYF
>TRBJ1-6|NA|few|TRBV18
TGTGCCAGCTCACCCAGGGTGGAGTATGGGCATCCCCTCCACTTT
CASSPRVEYGHPLHF
>TRBJ1-6|NA|NA|TRBV7-8
TGTGCCAGCAGCTTCGGCACTAGCTCCTATAATTCACCCCTCCACTTT
CASSFGTSSYNSPLHF
>TRBJ2-2|NA|once|TRBV25-1
TGTGCCAGCAGGAAAGACGGGACACAGAACACCGGGGAGCTGTTTTTT
CASRKDGTQNTGELFF
>TRBJ2-5|TRBD2|NA|TRBV24-1
TGTGCCACCAGTGATTTCGGTAGCGGGAGGGCAATGGAGACCCAGTACTTC
CATSDFGSGRAMETQYF
>TRBJ1-6|TRBD1|NA|TRBV6-5
TGTGCCAGCAGTTACGGGGGACAGGGTCTTTCACCCCTCCACTTT
CASSYGGQGLSPLHF
>TRBJ1-4|TRBD1|NA|TRBV5-4
TGTGCCAGCAGCCCCGGGACAGGGAATGAAAAACTGTTTTTT
CASSPGTGNEKLFF
>TRBJ2-5|TRBD1|few|TRBV7-9
TGTGCCAGCACCAAGACAGGGGGCGAGACCCAGTACTTC
CASTKTGGETQYF
>TRBJ1-1|NA|NA|TRBV11-3
TGTGCCAGCAGCTTAGAAAGAGACAGGCAAGCTTTCTTT
CASSLERDRQAFF
>TRBJ2-2|TRBD1|NA|TRBV5-1
TGCGCCAGCAGCTTGGTCGGGACAGGGGGCACCGGGGAGCTGTTTTTT
CASSLVGTGGTGELFF
>TRBJ2-1|TRBD2|many|TRBV4-1
TGCGCCAGCACCCCCAGGTTACTAGCGGGGGGTTACAATGAGCAGTTCTTC
CASTPRLLAGGYNEQFF
>TRBJ2-3|TRBD2|few|TRBV20-1
TGCAGTGCTAGTCCCGGGGGGGCGGGCGCCGACTATAGCACAGATACGCAGTATTTT
CSASPGGAGADYSTDTQYF
>TRBJ2-3|TRBD2|NA|TRBV19
TGTGCCAGTAGTTTTTTGACTAGCGGGAGGGTTTTT
CASSFLTSGRVF
>TRBJ1-2|NA|NA|TRBV10-3
TGTGCCACCTCGGAGAACTATGGCTACACCTTC
CATSENYGYTF
>TRBJ1-6|NA|NA|TRBV7-2
TGTGCCAGCAGCTTAGTAGTCAACTCTAATTCACCCCTCCACTTT
CASSLVVNSNSPLHF
>TRBJ2-2|NA|NA|TRBV5-1
TGCGCCAGCAGCTTGGAAGGGGGTTTGACCGGGGAGCTGTTTTTT
CASSLEGGLTGELFF
>TRBJ1-4|TRBD1|NA|TRBV18
TGTGCCAGCGCGACAGGGGTTTCTGAAAAACTGTTTTTT
CASATGVSEKLFF
>TRBJ2-7|NA|NA|TRBV6-2/TRBV6-3
TGTGCCAGCAGTTACACAGGGAGGGAAAACCACGAGCAGTACTTC
CASSYTGRENHEQYF
>TRBJ2-5|NA|NA|TRBV28
TGTGCCAGCAGCTCCTTGAGCCCGATGGGCGGGGAGACCCAGTACTTC
CASSSLSPMGGETQYF
>TRBJ2-5|TRBD2|NA|TRBV11-3
TGTGCCAGCAGCTTAGGGCGGACTAGCGGGAGCAGTGAGACCCAGTACTTC
CASSLGRTSGSSETQYF
>TRBJ1-2|NA|NA|TRBV7-9
TGTGCCAGCAGCATCAGGGACTATGGCTACACCTTC
CASSIRDYGYTF
>TRBJ2-3|TRBD2|NA|TRBV19
TGTGCCAGTAGTTCCGGACTAGCGGGAAGCACAGATACGCAGTATTTT
CASSSGLAGSTDTQYF
>TRBJ1-1|NA|NA|TRBV7-8
TGTGCCAGCAGCTTAGAATTCAGGGTAAACACTGAAGCTTTCTTT
CASSLEFRVNTEAFF
>TRBJ1-1|NA|NA|TRBV27
TGTGCCAGCAGTTTAGGTCCTATGAACACTGAAGCTTTCTTT
CASSLGPMNTEAFF
>TRBJ1-1|TRBD1|NA|TRBV7-6
TGTGCCAGCAGCTTGGACAGGGGGCCGGCTGAAGCTTTCTTT
CASSLDRGPAEAFF
>TRBJ1-2|NA|NA|TRBV19
TGTGCCAGTAGTCGCTCTCCTACTAACTATGGCTACACCTTC
CASSRSPTNYGYTF
>TRBJ1-2|NA|NA|TRBV12-5
TGTGCTAGTGGTCCCGCCGGGGTTCCTAACTATGGCTACACCTTC
CASGPAGVPNYGYTF
>TRBJ1-4|TRBD1|NA|TRBV19
TGTGCCAGTAGTGCAGAGGGGGCGTGGAAAAAACTGTTTTTT
CASSAEGAWKKLFF
>TRBJ2-6|NA|NA|TRBV7-2
TGTGCCAGCAGCTTAGGGGCCTCTGGGGCCAACGTCCTGACTTTC
CASSLGASGANVLTF
>TRBJ1-2|NA|NA|TRBV25-1
TGTGCCAGCAGTGCCCCAGGGGACGGGGTCTATGGCTACACCTTC
CASSAPGDGVYGYTF
>TRBJ1-2|NA|NA|TRBV5-5
TGTGCCAGCAGCGGTGACAGCTACTATGGCTACACCTTC
CASSGDSYYGYTF
>TRBJ2-2|NA|NA|TRBV5-1
TGCGCCAGCAGCCCCTCTAGCGCGGGATGGACCGGGGAGCTGTTTTTT
CASSPSSAGWTGELFF